One sample yielded the 5 T cell receptor beta chains listed below, sequenced in a study of cytomegalovirus exposure and HLA in healthy donors. PCR amplification relied on 60 Vbeta primers (plus 13 Jbeta primers). Sequencing was performed with immunoSEQ multiplex PCR; in TCRdb, only in-frame clones are kept and a portion is missing. The data show roughly 100,000 clones, approximately 80% seen once. Material: PBMCs. These receptors all stem from a woman in her late teens or twenties in good health and CMV-seropositive.

Points on this clone: One end of the junction varies from germline; a read error may be responsible. V gene TRBV4-1 combines with J gene TRBJ1-4; D unresolved. This CDR3 has 12 residues. Germline-derived CDR1 and CDR2 are MGHRA and YSYEKL. CDR3 DNA sequence: TGCGCCAGCAGCCGGAGCCGGGAAAAACTGCTTTTT. Its translation is CASSRSREKLLF.

Notes on this clone: One end of the junction is discordant with germline, which a read error may explain. This chain joins TRBV10-2 and TRBJ2-7; D unclear. The germline CDR1 and CDR2 sequences are WSHSY and SAAADI. The CDR3 totals 13 residues. CDR3 region: CASRTTDPYEKYF. Written as DNA, the CDR3 is TGCGCCAGCAGAACGACTGATCCCTACGAGAAGTACTTC.

The CDR3 is CASSPGTSTYNEQFF. DNA for the CDR3: TGTGCCAGCAGCCCCGGGACTAGCACTTACAATGAGCAGTTCTTC. This sequence joins TRBV5-6 and TRBJ2-1; TRBD2 matches at 9 bases. The CDR3 sequence is 15 residues long. With V trimmed by 4 bases and J by 4 bases, 6 bases remained unmatched. Germline values: CDR1 SGHDT, CDR2 YYEEEE.

This chain connects TRBV13 to TRBJ2-7, with TRBD2 matching over 10 bases. V trimming: 5 bases; J trimming: 3 bases; junction bases outside the gene matches: 7. The CDR3 sequence is 15 residues long. Germline values: CDR1 PRHDT, CDR2 FYEKMQ (reference sequence). CDR3 nucleotides: TGTGCCAGCAGCGCCAGCGGGAGGGCCAACTACGAGCAGTACTTC. This translates into CASSASGRANYEQYF.

The CDR3 DNA follows: TGCGCCAGCAGTGAGGGACAGGGGATCGCTGAAGCTTTCTTT. Protein product: CASSEGQGIAEAFF. The V and J genes are TRBV10-1 and TRBJ1-1, with TRBD1 identical over 9 bases. Germline loops: CDR1 WNHNN, CDR2 SYGVQD (reference sequence). This CDR3 is built from 14 residues. V trimming: 2 bases; J trimming: 6 bases; junction bases outside the gene matches: 4.